Described below is a single TCR beta chain sequence and its context. The data were produced by immunoSEQ multiplex PCR, yet TCRdb's version contains in-frame clones alone and is incomplete. The sample holds 200,000 to 250,000 clones, about 85% seen once. The data were taken from a study of blood T cell repertoires in COVID-19. The CDR3 has 13 residues. CDR1 and CDR2 (germline): LNHNV, YYDKDF (reference sequence). Trimming stripped 4 bases from V and 7 bases from J, with 13 bases between. The sequenced sample was peripheral blood. This chain uses TRBV15 with TRBJ1-2; possibly TRBD1 for D (5 bases). The origin of this receptor is a woman at least 80 years old with active or convalescent COVID-19. CDR3 loop: CATSKGPLGGYTF. The DNA of the CDR3 is TGTGCCACCAGCAAGGGGCCGTTGGGTGGCTACACCTTC.